The 20 T cell receptor beta chains in this list originate from one sample, sequenced in a study of CD8 T cells in ankylosing spondylitis. MiXCR was run by TCRdb on the 5' RACE reads, yielding one entry per CDR3 protein. The sample consists of roughly 220,000 distinct CDR3 sequences, about 10% of them appearing once. Sequencing was done on a sample of blood, either unsorted or a sorted T cell fraction (not recorded which). The receptors shown here come from a male donor with ankylosing spondylitis or in good health (not recorded which).

In its sample, this clonotype was seen many times. This chain links TRBV18 with TRBJ2-5, with D perhaps TRBD1 or TRBD2 (5 bases each). The ends were cut back, 6 bases at V and 8 bases at J, with 16 bases in the middle. The CDR3 has 13 amino acids. The germline V gene encodes CDR1 KGHSH and CDR2 LQKENI. The DNA for the CDR3 is TGTGCCAGCTCGGGGCTAGCCGAGACTACCCAGTACTTC. The encoded protein is CASSGLAETTQYF.

This clonotype was observed at least ten times. The chain carries TRBV5-6 and TRBJ1-2; D unresolved. V was pared by 4 bases and J by 0 bases, with 13 bases between. The CDR3 is made up of 15 amino acids. Germline lookup yields CDR1 SGHDT and CDR2 YYEEEE. The CDR3 bases are TGTGCCAGCAGCCCCGGCGGGCCAGCTAACTATGGCTACACCTTC. It yields the protein CASSPGGPANYGYTF.

This clonotype was found many times. The rearrangement uses TRBV12-3 or TRBV12-4 and TRBJ2-7; 7 positions match TRBD1. The CDR3 totals 14 residues. The trim removed 6 bases at V and 3 bases at J, leaving 8 bases unmatched. CDR3 coding DNA: TGTGCCAGCAGAGCCGGGACAGCAAACTACGAGCAGTACTTC. Its protein product is CASRAGTANYEQYF.

In its sample, this clonotype was seen a few times. This sequence joins TRBV5-1 and TRBJ2-2, with 8 bases that match TRBD2. The V gene end was trimmed by 6 bases and the J gene end by 1 base; junction bases not matched to a gene: 14. The length of the CDR3 is 18 residues. The germline CDR1 and CDR2 sequences are SGHRS and YFSETQ. CDR3 sequence (DNA): TGCGCCAGCACCCCCGGCCGGGCGGGGGGCCTGAACACCGGGGAGCTGTTTTTT. This codes for CASTPGRAGGLNTGELFF.

This clonotype was counted at least ten times. The V and J genes are TRBV12-3 or TRBV12-4 and TRBJ1-5; D possibly corresponds to TRBD1 (6 bases). V was pared by 4 bases and J by 7 bases, with 17 bases between. CDR3 size: 15 residues. The CDR3 sequence: CASSSSGGALQPQHF. CDR3 coding DNA: TGTGCCAGCAGTTCGTCGGGGGGGGCTTTGCAGCCCCAGCATTTT.

This clonotype was observed many times. The V call is TRBV7-3, the J call TRBJ2-1; D gene unclear. V lost 1 base, J lost 7 bases, and 17 bases lay in between. This CDR3 has 16 amino acids. Germline V gene lookup returns CDR1 SGHTA and CDR2 FQGTGA. CDR3 in amino acids: CASSLNRVGSLNEQFF. The CDR3 bases are TGTGCCAGCAGCTTAAATCGGGTGGGCAGTCTAAATGAGCAGTTCTTC.

This clonotype showed up many times. This chain uses TRBV2 with TRBJ2-7, with D maybe TRBD2 (5 bases). Germline CDR1 reads SNHLY; CDR2 reads FYNNEI. The V end was cut by 7 bases, the J end by 6 bases, with 13 bases between. The CDR3 loop spans 12 amino acids. The DNA for the CDR3 is TGTGCCAGCAAGAGGGCGAGAAGCGAGCAGTACTTC. It is translated as CASKRARSEQYF.

The chain is built from TRBV12-3 or TRBV12-4 and TRBJ2-5; D gene ambiguous. CDR3 length: 14 residues. Trimming took 5 bases from V and 4 from J, leaving 14 bases between them. The CDR3 is CASSPQVFSETQYF. DNA of the CDR3: TGTGCCAGCAGTCCCCAGGTATTTTCAGAGACCCAGTACTTC.

For this clonotype: Given a much more abundant clone one base away, this may be a read error. V gene TRBV6-1 combines with J gene TRBJ1-1; D uncertain. The CDR3 has 14 amino acids. Germline V gives CDR1 MNHNS, CDR2 SASEGT. The CDR3 coding sequence is TGTGCCAGCTCAATACAGTTTTTGAACACTGAAGCTTCCTTT. Residues: CASSIQFLNTEASF.

This CDR3 is CASSTRTSGFDTQYF. In DNA form, the CDR3 reads TGTGCCAGCAGCACCCGGACTAGTGGGTTCGATACGCAGTATTTT. The gene calls are TRBV9 and TRBJ2-3; 7 nucleotides line up with TRBD2. V shed 4 bases and J 6 bases; nucleotides not matched to a gene: 11. Germline V gives CDR1 SGDLS, CDR2 YYNGEE. This CDR3 is built from 15 residues. The variable domain in full, with the rest retrieved from reference TRBV9 and TRBJ2-3, is DSGVTQTPKHLITATGQRVTLRCSPRSGDLSVYWYQQSLDQGLQFLIQYYNGEERAKGNILERFSAQQFPDLHSELNLSSLELGDSALYFCASSTRTSGFDTQYFGPGTRLTVL.

This clonotype was seen many times. The rearrangement joins TRBV7-8 to TRBJ2-5; 7 nucleotides line up with TRBD2. Unmatched junction bases numbered 5, after V lost 6 bases and J lost 1 base. The CDR3 consists of 14 residues. Per germline, CDR1 SGHVS and CDR2 FQNEAQ. As DNA, the CDR3 is TGTGCCAGCAGGGAGGGGACTATCCAAGAGACCCAGTACTTC. Its translation is CASREGTIQETQYF.

This clonotype came up many times. The CDR3, as DNA: TGTGCCAGCACCCTGGTTAAGGGTTCCGAGCAGTACTTC. It encodes CASTLVKGSEQYF. This chain uses TRBV7-2 with TRBJ2-7; D gene uncertain. Germline V gene data show CDR1 as SGHTA and CDR2 as FQGNSA. V dropped 7 bases and J dropped 6 bases, with 16 bases sitting between them. This CDR3 has 13 amino acids.

This sequence joins TRBV12-3 or TRBV12-4 and TRBJ2-5; D is uncertain. The CDR3 runs to 12 residues. V lost 3 bases and J lost 6, with 8 bases in between. CDR3 sequence: CASSFIEQTQYF. CDR3 DNA sequence: TGTGCCAGCAGTTTCATTGAACAGACCCAGTACTTC.

This clonotype came up many times. The gene calls are TRBV29-1 and TRBJ2-5; D may be TRBD1 or TRBD2 (6 bases each). The germline V gene has CDR1 SQVTM and CDR2 ANQGSEA. There are 13 residues in the CDR3. Trimming shortened V by 4 bases and J by 4 bases, and 13 bases separated the two germline ends. For the CDR3, the DNA is TGCAGCGTTGTCCCACAGGGAGGAGAGACCCAGTACTTC. Its translation: CSVVPQGGETQYF.

Only a few counts were recorded for this clonotype. The chain combines TRBV3-1 with TRBJ1-3, with TRBD1 identical over 7 bases. The junction had 8 bases not matched to a gene; V was cut back by 3 bases and J by 0 bases. The CDR3 extends over 17 amino acids. Germline assignment: CDR1 LGHDT and CDR2 YNNKEL (reference sequence). CDR3 in DNA: TGTGCCAGCAGCCACACCGGGACAGTTAGCTCTGGAAACACCATATATTTT. This codes for CASSHTGTVSSGNTIYF.

This clonotype was observed many times. This chain connects TRBV5-1 to TRBJ1-1; D is ambiguous. The ends were cut back, 1 base at V and 5 bases at J, with 15 bases in the middle. Germline CDR1 and CDR2: SGHRS and YFSETQ. The CDR3 runs 15 residues. In DNA, the CDR3 is TGCGCCAGCAGCTTGTACGGCGGAGGGAATACTGAAGCTTTCTTT. Encoded protein: CASSLYGGGNTEAFF.

Concerning this clonotype: A read error is possible here, since a much larger clone lies one base away. The rearrangement links TRBV20-1 to TRBJ2-3; D is perhaps TRBD2 (5 bases). The CDR3 has 13 amino acids. Germline-derived CDR1 and CDR2 are DFQATT and SNEGSKA (reference sequence). V was clipped by 3 bases and J by 0 bases, with 7 bases between them. CDR3 sequence reads: CSASRGSTDTQYF. The CDR3 bases are TGCAGTGCTAGCAGAGGGAGCACAGATACGCAGTATTTT.

This clonotype has ten or more counts. The chain carries TRBV20-1 and TRBJ2-1; the D gene is possibly TRBD2 (5 bases). Between the trimmed V and J ends, which lost 3 bases and 5 bases, there was a span of 14 bases. Germline values: CDR1 DFQATT, CDR2 SNEGSKA (reference sequence). The CDR3 consists of 14 residues. CDR3 sequence: CSASPQRYHNEQFF. DNA of the CDR3: TGCAGTGCTAGTCCTCAGCGGTATCACAATGAGCAGTTCTTC.

This clonotype was seen only a few times. The V call is TRBV7-9, the J call TRBJ2-3; 9 nucleotides line up with TRBD1. The V segment lost 5 bases and the J segment 6 bases; nucleotides outside the gene matches: 12. This CDR3 region has 16 residues. From germline, CDR1 is SEHNR and CDR2 FQNEAQ (reference sequence). Here the CDR3 DNA reads TGTGCCAGCAGCACCTACAGGGGGCAGGATGGGGATACGCAGTATTTT. It encodes CASSTYRGQDGDTQYF.

This clonotype appeared many times. V is TRBV6-5 and J is TRBJ2-2; no firm D call. V lost 2 bases and J 5 bases, leaving 12 bases between the germline ends. Germline V lookup: CDR1 MNHEY, CDR2 SVGAGI. This CDR3 is built from 15 residues. This chain's CDR3 is CASSYVGLGTGELFF. The CDR3 coding sequence is TGTGCCAGCAGTTACGTAGGTTTGGGGACCGGGGAGCTGTTTTTT.